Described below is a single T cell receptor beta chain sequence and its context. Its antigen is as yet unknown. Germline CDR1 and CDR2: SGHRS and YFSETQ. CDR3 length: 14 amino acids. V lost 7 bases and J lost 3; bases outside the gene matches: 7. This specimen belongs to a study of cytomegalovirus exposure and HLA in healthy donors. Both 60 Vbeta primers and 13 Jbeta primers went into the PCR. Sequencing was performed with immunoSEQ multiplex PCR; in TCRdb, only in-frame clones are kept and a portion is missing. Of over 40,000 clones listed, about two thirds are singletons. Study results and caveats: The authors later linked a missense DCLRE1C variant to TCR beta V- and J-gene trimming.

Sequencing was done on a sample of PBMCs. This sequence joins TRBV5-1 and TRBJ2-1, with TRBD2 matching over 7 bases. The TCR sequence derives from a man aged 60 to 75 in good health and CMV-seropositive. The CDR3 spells CASGGDLSYNEQFF. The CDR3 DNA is TGCGCCAGCGGGGGGGACCTTAGCTACAATGAGCAGTTCTTC.